Below, 6 T cell receptor beta chains from the same sample are listed, as sequenced in a study of T cells after yellow fever vaccination. TCRdb redid the calling of the 5' RACE reads with MiXCR, one entry per CDR3 protein. This sample has over 300,000 distinct CDR3 sequences, with over 4% found just once. The source was PBMCs, collected 5 days after the yellow fever booster vaccination. Every receptor here comes from a man aged 18 to 35 who received the YFV17D yellow fever vaccine.

This clonotype showed up just a few times. This chain uses TRBV10-3 with TRBJ2-1; TRBD1 aligns across 8 bases. V lost 7 bases to trimming and J lost 8 bases; unmatched junction nucleotides: 10. This CDR3 contains 14 residues. Germline V gene lookup returns CDR1 ENHRY and CDR2 SYGVKD. The CDR3 DNA reads as TGTGCCATCACCCCGACGGACAGGGTAGATGAGCAGTTCTTC. The encoded protein is CAITPTDRVDEQFF.

The sample holds a few counts of this clonotype. The genes are TRBV27 and TRBJ2-3; 7 nucleotides line up with TRBD1. V shed 7 bases and J 2 bases; nucleotides not matched to a gene: 15. This CDR3 has 17 residues. Germline assignment: CDR1 MNHEY and CDR2 SMNVEV (reference sequence). CDR3 bases: TGTGCCAGCACTCTCATAGCTGGGACAGCCAACACAGATACGCAGTATTTT. Its protein product is CASTLIAGTANTDTQYF.

A few counts support this clonotype. V is TRBV7-2 and J is TRBJ2-2; unclear D gene. The V and J ends lost 0 bases and 4 bases respectively, with 6 bases between them. CDR1 is SGHTA, CDR2 FQGNSA, per germline. This CDR3 has 14 residues. The CDR3 sequence is CASSLARVTGELFF. CDR3 in DNA: TGTGCCAGCAGCTTAGCCCGGGTCACCGGGGAGCTGTTTTTT.

This chain joins TRBV11-2 and TRBJ2-7; D is perhaps TRBD1 (6 bases). Germline lookup yields CDR1 SGHAT and CDR2 FQNNGV. The V end lost 9 bases, the J end lost 0 bases, and 18 bases lay between the germline ends. The CDR3 extends over 15 amino acids. CDR3 sequence: CASGSVRGRSYEQYF. The CDR3 DNA follows: TGTGCCAGTGGATCCGTCAGGGGACGCTCCTACGAGCAGTACTTC.

The table lists this clonotype with a few counts. The rearrangement uses TRBV6-6 and TRBJ1-6; 7 positions agree with TRBD1. The V gene end was trimmed by 2 bases and the J gene end by 7 bases; junction bases not matched to a gene: 8. Germline lookup yields CDR1 MNHNY and CDR2 SVGAGI (reference sequence). This CDR3 is built from 16 residues. DNA for the CDR3: TGTGCCAGCAGTTACCTTTGGGACAGACCGAATTCACCCCTCCACTTT. Amino acid sequence: CASSYLWDRPNSPLHF.

V is TRBV7-6 and J is TRBJ2-7; D is tentatively TRBD1 or TRBD2 (5 bases each). The CDR3 runs 15 residues. Deletions cut 6 bases from V and 3 bases from J, with 18 bases between. Germline V gene sequence: CDR1 SGHVS, CDR2 FNYEAQ. CDR3 amino acids: CASRLNSAGYYEQYF. The CDR3 region has the DNA TGTGCCAGCAGACTAAATAGCGCAGGGTACTACGAGCAGTACTTC.